These 16 T cell receptor beta chains share one sample of origin, sequenced in a study of response to subunit inactivated influenza vaccine. TCRdb re-analysed the RT-PCR reads in MiXCR, keeping a single row per CDR3 protein. The sample holds about 780,000 distinct CDR3 sequences, under 20% seen once. The starting material was PBMCs from blood, obtained more than 4 days after vaccination. Source of these receptors: a man in his forties or fifties who received an inactivated influenza vaccine.

This sequence joins TRBV3-1 and TRBJ2-1, with 13 bases fitting TRBD2. The CDR3 consists of 18 residues. The V and J ends lost 2 bases and 7 bases, in that order; junction bases with no gene match: 11. Germline assignment: CDR1 LGHDT and CDR2 YNNKEL (reference sequence). DNA of the CDR3: TGTGCCAGCAGCCAAACCCCCTTACTAGCGGGAGGGTTAAATGAGCAGTTCTTC. This translates into CASSQTPLLAGGLNEQFF.

This clonotype has only a few counts. J is TRBJ2-7 and V is TRBV6-1, with D tentatively TRBD2 (6 bases). The CDR3 has 15 residues. The germline V gene has CDR1 MNHNS and CDR2 SASEGT. V lost 5 bases and J 0 bases, leaving 14 bases between the germline ends. The CDR3 sequence: CASSSGLRGSYEQYF. DNA for the CDR3: TGTGCCAGCAGTAGCGGGCTTCGGGGCTCCTACGAGCAGTACTTC.

This chain connects TRBV5-1 to TRBJ1-6; 8 nucleotides match TRBD1. The V segment lost 2 bases and the J segment 7 bases; nucleotides outside the gene matches: 5. Looked up from germline, CDR1 is SGHRS and CDR2 is YFSETQ. The CDR3 loop spans 15 amino acids. CDR3 sequence reads: CASSFGGTGNSPLHF. CDR3 sequence (DNA): TGCGCCAGCAGCTTCGGGGGGACAGGAAATTCACCCCTCCACTTT.

This clonotype was observed a handful of times. The gene calls are TRBV6-1 and TRBJ2-7, with 7 bases fitting TRBD2. The CDR3 is 13 amino acids. CDR1 and CDR2 (germline): MNHNS, SASEGT. The trim removed 10 bases at V and 7 bases at J, leaving 13 bases unmatched. CDR3 DNA: TGTGCCACCTCGGGACTAACCTTGGGAGAGCAGTACTTC. Protein: CATSGLTLGEQYF.

The genes are TRBV5-1 and TRBJ1-3; possible D gene TRBD1, 5 bases. The germline V gene encodes CDR1 SGHRS and CDR2 YFSETQ. The CDR3 is made up of 16 amino acids. The germline V and J ends were trimmed by 4 bases and 1 base, with 15 bases remaining between them. CDR3 nucleotide sequence: TGCGCCAGCAGCACCGGGGGGGTCGGTTCTGGAAACACCATATATTTT. Its translation: CASSTGGVGSGNTIYF.

The rearrangement links TRBV20-1 to TRBJ1-2, with 7 bases that match TRBD1. Trimming at V came to 5 bases and at J to 1 base, leaving 7 bases not matched to a gene. This CDR3 is built from 14 residues. CDR1 is DFQATT, CDR2 SNEGSKA, per germline (reference sequence). Here the CDR3 reads CSASGTDYNYGYTF. The CDR3 bases are TGCAGTGCTTCCGGGACAGATTATAACTATGGCTACACCTTC.

Only a few counts were recorded for this clonotype. CDR3: CASSGPNYEQYF. The CDR3 region has the DNA TGTGCCAGCAGCGGGCCCAACTACGAGCAGTACTTC. The J gene is TRBJ2-7, the V gene TRBV7-2; D remains ambiguous. Trimming took 5 bases from V and 3 from J, leaving 8 bases between them. Germline values: CDR1 SGHTA, CDR2 FQGNSA. The CDR3 totals 12 residues.

The sample holds a few counts of this clonotype. The chain couples TRBV7-2 to TRBJ2-7, with D possibly TRBD2 on 6 matching bases. Per germline, CDR1 SGHTA and CDR2 FQGNSA. The CDR3 is 15 amino acids. Trimming removed 3 bases at V and 3 bases at J, with 15 bases between. CDR3 DNA: TGTGCCAGCAGCTTTGGAGTTGCGGGGTTCTACGAGCAGTACTTC. The encoded protein is CASSFGVAGFYEQYF.

The chain employs TRBV6-1 and TRBJ2-7; 7 nucleotides agree with TRBD1. V lost 3 bases and J lost 4; bases outside the gene matches: 9. This CDR3 region has 15 residues. The germline CDR1 and CDR2 sequences are MNHNS and SASEGT. DNA for the CDR3: TGTGCCAGCAGTGATCTACAGGGGACCCCTTACGAGCAGTACTTC. Amino acids: CASSDLQGTPYEQYF.

This clonotype turned up a few times. The chain couples TRBV20-1 to TRBJ2-1; 7 bases fit TRBD2. The CDR3 totals 14 residues. Germline CDR1 DFQATT, CDR2 SNEGSKA (reference sequence). J was trimmed by 7 bases and V by 7 bases; bases with no gene match: 13. CDR3 amino acids: CSVQGVRGGNEQFF. The DNA of the CDR3 is TGCAGTGTCCAAGGGGTGAGGGGAGGGAATGAGCAGTTCTTC.

The V call is TRBV12-3 or TRBV12-4, the J call TRBJ2-7, with TRBD1 matching over 7 bases. V was pared by 5 bases and J by 0 bases, with 22 bases of the junction left unmatched. The CDR3 extends over 20 amino acids. CDR3 coding DNA: TGTGCCAGCAGTCCTTGGTCGGCCTGGTTGGGGAGACAGGGCTCCTACGAGCAGTACTTC. Protein product: CASSPWSAWLGRQGSYEQYF.

The rearrangement joins TRBV7-9 to TRBJ2-2; the D gene is possibly TRBD1 (6 bases). The CDR3 spans 15 residues. Germline loops: CDR1 SEHNR, CDR2 FQNEAQ (reference sequence). V dropped 1 base and J dropped 6 bases, with 12 bases sitting between them. For the CDR3, the DNA is TGTGCCAGCAGCTTAGTGATGACAGGTGCCGGGGAGCTGTTTTTT. It specifies CASSLVMTGAGELFF. Looking up the rest from reference TRBV7-9 and TRBJ2-2 gives the full variable domain: DTGVSQNPRHKITKRGQNVTFRCDPISEHNRLYWYRQTLGQGPEFLTYFQNEAQLEKSRLLSDRFSAERPKGSFSTLEIQRTEQGDSAMYLCASSLVMTGAGELFFGEGSRLTVL.

The rearrangement uses TRBV20-1 and TRBJ2-3, with 9 bases identical to TRBD2. This CDR3 spans 15 amino acids. Trimming removed 3 bases from V and 2 bases from J; junction bases left unmatched: 6. The germline V gene has CDR1 DFQATT and CDR2 SNEGSKA (reference sequence). The CDR3 bases are TGCAGTGCTAGTGATCTAGCGGGGAACACAGATACGCAGTATTTT. Protein: CSASDLAGNTDTQYF.

For the CDR3, the DNA is TGCGCCAGCAGCTTCGGGACAGGTGGCTCCTCCGCTGAAGCTTTCTTT. Translation gives CASSFGTGGSSAEAFF. The chain uses TRBV5-1 and TRBJ1-1, with 8 bases that match TRBD1. The CDR3 loop spans 16 amino acids. Germline V gene data show CDR1 as SGHRS and CDR2 as YFSETQ. After removal of 2 bases from V and 6 bases from J, the junction contained 12 bases not matched to a gene.

The chain recombines TRBV20-1 with TRBJ2-5; D gene unclear. V dropped 1 base and J dropped 0 bases, with 12 bases sitting between them. The germline V gene encodes CDR1 DFQATT and CDR2 SNEGSKA (reference sequence). This CDR3 has 15 residues. The CDR3 loop reads CSARGSVLYQETQYF. The CDR3 DNA reads TGCAGTGCTAGAGGTTCCGTTTTGTACCAAGAGACCCAGTACTTC.

This clonotype was found a few times. V usage is TRBV6-5 and J usage is TRBJ2-7; 7 positions match TRBD2. This CDR3 has 13 residues. The V gene's germline CDR1 is MNHEY and CDR2 SVGAGI. V shed 0 bases, J shed 5 bases, and the junction held 1 base outside the gene matches. As DNA, the CDR3 is TGTGCCAGCAGTTACTCGAGCGGGAACGAGCAGTACTTC. It translates to CASSYSSGNEQYF.